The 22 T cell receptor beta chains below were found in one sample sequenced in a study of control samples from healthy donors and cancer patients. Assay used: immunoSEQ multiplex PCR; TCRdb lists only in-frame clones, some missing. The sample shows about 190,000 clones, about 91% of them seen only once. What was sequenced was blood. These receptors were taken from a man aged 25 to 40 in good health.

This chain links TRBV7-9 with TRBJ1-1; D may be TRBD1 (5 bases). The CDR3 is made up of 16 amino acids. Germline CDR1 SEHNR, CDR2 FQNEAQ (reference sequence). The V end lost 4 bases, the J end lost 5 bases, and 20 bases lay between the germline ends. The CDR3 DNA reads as TGTGCCAGCAGCTCGCAGGGTCGATCGGGGGTGACTGAAGCTTTCTTT. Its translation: CASSSQGRSGVTEAFF.

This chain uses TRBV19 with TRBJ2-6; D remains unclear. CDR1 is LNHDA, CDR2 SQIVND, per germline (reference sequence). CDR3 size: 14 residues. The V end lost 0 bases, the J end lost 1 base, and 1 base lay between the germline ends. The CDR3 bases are TGTGCCAGTAGTATAGATTCTGGGGCCAACGTCCTGACTTTC. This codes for CASSIDSGANVLTF. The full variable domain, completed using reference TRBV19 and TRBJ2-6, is DGGITQSPKYLFRKEGQNVTLSCEQNLNHDAMYWYRQDPGQGLRLIYYSQIVNDFQKGDIAEGYSVSREKKESFPLTVTSAQKNPTAFYLCASSIDSGANVLTFGAGSRLTVL.

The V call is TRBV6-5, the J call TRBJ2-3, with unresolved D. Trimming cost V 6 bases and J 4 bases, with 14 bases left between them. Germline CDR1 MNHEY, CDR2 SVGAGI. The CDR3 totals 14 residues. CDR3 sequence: CASSHGPSADTQYF. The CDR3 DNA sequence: TGTGCCAGCAGCCACGGGCCGAGCGCAGATACGCAGTATTTT.

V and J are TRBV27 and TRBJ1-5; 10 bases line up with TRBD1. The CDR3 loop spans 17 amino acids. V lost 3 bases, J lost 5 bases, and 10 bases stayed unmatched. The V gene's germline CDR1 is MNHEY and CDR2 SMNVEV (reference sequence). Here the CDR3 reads CASSFSFGTGVHQPQHF. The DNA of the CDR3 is TGTGCCAGCAGTTTCTCTTTTGGGACAGGGGTCCATCAGCCCCAGCATTTT.

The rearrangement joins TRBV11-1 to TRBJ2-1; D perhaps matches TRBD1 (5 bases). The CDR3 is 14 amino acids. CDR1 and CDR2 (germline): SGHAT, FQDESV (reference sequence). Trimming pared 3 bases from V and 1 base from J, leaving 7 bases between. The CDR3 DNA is TGTGCCAGCAGCTTGGACACATCCTACAATGAGCAGTTCTTC. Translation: CASSLDTSYNEQFF.

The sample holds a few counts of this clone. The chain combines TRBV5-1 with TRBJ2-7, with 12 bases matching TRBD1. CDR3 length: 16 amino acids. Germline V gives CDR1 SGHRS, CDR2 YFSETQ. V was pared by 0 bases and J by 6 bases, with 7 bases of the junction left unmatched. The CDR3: CASSLARGQGAGEQYF. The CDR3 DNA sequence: TGCGCCAGCAGCTTGGCCAGGGGACAGGGGGCGGGCGAGCAGTACTTC.

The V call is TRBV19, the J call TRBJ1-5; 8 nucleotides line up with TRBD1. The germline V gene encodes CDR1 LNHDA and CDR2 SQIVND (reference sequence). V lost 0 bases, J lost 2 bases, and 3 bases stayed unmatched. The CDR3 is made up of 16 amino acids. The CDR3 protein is CASSIERTGRNQPQHF. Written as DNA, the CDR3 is TGTGCCAGTAGTATAGAAAGGACAGGGCGCAATCAGCCCCAGCATTTT.

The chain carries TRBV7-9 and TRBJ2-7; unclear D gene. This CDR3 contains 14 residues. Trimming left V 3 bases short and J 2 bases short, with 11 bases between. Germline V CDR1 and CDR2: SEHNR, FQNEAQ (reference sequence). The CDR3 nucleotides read TGTGCCAGCAGCTTCCGGACCGCTGCCTACGAGCAGTACTTC. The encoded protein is CASSFRTAAYEQYF.

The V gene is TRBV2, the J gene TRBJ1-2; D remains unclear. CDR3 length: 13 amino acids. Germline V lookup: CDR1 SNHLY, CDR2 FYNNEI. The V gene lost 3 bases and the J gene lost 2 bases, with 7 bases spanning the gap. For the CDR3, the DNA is TGTGCCAGCAGTGACGCCAGGAACTATGGCTACACCTTC. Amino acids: CASSDARNYGYTF.

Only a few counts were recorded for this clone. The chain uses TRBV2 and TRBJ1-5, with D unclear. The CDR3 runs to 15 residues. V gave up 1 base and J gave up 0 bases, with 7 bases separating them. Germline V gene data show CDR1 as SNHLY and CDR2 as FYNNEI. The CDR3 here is CASSEVGTSNQPQHF. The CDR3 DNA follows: TGTGCCAGCAGTGAAGTGGGTACTAGCAATCAGCCCCAGCATTTT.

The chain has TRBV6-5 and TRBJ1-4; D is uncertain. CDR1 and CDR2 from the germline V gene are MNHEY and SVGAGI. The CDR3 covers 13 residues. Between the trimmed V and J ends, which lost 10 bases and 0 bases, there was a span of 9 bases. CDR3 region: CAIFVATNEKLFF. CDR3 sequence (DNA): TGTGCCATCTTTGTTGCAACTAATGAAAAACTGTTTTTT.

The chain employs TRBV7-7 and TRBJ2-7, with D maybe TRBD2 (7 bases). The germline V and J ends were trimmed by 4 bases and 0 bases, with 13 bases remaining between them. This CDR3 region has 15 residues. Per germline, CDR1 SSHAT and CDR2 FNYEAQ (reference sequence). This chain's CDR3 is CASSSSAGASYEQYF. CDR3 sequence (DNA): TGTGCCAGCAGCTCCTCCGCGGGGGCCTCCTACGAGCAGTACTTC.

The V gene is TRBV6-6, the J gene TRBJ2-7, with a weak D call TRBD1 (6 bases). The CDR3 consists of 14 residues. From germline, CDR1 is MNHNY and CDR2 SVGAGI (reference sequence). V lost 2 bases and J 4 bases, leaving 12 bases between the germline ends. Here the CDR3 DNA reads TGTGCCAGCAGTTACACACAGGGATCTTACGAGCAGTACTTC. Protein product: CASSYTQGSYEQYF.

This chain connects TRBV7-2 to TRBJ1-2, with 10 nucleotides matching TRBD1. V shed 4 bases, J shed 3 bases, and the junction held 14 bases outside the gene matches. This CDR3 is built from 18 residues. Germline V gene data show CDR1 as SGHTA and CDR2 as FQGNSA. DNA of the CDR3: TGTGCCAGCAGCTCTACCGGGACAGGGGCCCAAGGGGACTATGGCTACACCTTC. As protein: CASSSTGTGAQGDYGYTF.

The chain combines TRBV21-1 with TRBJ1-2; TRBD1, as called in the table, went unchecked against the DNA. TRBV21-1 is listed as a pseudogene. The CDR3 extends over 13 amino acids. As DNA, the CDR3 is TGTGCCAGCAGCACCCCCGGGACAGATGGCTACACCTTC. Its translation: CASSTPGTDGYTF.

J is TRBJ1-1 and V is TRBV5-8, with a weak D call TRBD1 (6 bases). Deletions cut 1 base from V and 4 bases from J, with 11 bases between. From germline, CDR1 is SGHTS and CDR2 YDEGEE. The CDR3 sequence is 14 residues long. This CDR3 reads CASSLRGTVTEAFF. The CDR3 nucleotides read TGTGCCAGCAGCTTGAGGGGGACGGTCACTGAAGCTTTCTTT.

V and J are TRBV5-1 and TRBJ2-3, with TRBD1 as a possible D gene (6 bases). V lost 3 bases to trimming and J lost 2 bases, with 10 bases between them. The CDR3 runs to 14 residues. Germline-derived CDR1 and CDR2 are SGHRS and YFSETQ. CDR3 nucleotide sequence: TGCGCCAGCAGCTCGAGGGACAACACAGATACGCAGTATTTT. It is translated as CASSSRDNTDTQYF.

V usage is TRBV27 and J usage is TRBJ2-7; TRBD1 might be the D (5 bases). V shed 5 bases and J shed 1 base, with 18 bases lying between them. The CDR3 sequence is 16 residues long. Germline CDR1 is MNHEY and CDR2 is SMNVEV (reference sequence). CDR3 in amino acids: CASSPQTALGSYEQYF. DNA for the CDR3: TGTGCCAGCAGTCCCCAGACAGCGTTGGGGTCCTACGAGCAGTACTTC.

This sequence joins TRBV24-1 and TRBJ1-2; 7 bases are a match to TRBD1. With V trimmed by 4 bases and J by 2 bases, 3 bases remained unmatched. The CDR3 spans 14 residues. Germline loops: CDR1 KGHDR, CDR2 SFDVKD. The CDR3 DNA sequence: TGTGCCACCAGTGACGGACAGGTGAACTATGGCTACACCTTC. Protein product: CATSDGQVNYGYTF.

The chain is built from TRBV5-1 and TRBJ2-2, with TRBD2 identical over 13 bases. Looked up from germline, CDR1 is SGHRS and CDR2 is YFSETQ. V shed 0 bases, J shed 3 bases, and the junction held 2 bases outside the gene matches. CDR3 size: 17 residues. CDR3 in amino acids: CASSLGTSGGHTGELFF. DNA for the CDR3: TGCGCCAGCAGCTTGGGGACTAGCGGGGGTCACACCGGGGAGCTGTTTTTT.

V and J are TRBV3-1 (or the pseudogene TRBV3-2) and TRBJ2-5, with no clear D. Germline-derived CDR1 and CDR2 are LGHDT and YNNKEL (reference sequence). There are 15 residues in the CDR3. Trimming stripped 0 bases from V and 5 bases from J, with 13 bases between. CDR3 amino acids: CASSQDSGRWETQYF. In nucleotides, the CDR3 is TGTGCCAGCAGCCAAGATTCAGGACGATGGGAGACCCAGTACTTC.

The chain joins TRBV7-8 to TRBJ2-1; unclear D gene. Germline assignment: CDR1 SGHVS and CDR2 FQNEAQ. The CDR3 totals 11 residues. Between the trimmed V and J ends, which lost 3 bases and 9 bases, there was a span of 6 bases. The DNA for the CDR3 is TGTGCCAGCAGCTTTAGCATTGAGCAGTTCTTC. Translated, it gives CASSFSIEQFF.